This entry is about one T cell receptor beta chain. Its matching antigen is unknown. The junction and the germline gene differ at one end; a read error may be behind it. RNA transcripts served as the template for amplifying TCR beta CDR3 regions. The study used the HTBI primer set for a first-round RT-PCR of the TCR CDR3. TCRdb passed the multiplex PCR reads through MiXCR, listing each CDR3 protein once. The data show about 600,000 distinct CDR3 sequences, 13% to 15% seen once. The data derive from a study of T cells in Graves' hyperthyroidism and ophthalmopathy. Looking at the study overall: Peripheral blood collection took place at initial diagnosis, before any treatment.

The CDR3 covers 15 residues. The V gene's germline CDR1 is MNHNS and CDR2 SASEGT. Study results and caveats: Ophthalmopathy was predicted by the model a median of roughly 6.7 months ahead of onset. Most clonotypes expanded in the thyroid (above 0.001) were also present in blood.

Specimen: blood. The TCR sequence derives from a woman between 18 and 29 years old with Graves' ophthalmopathy. J is TRBJ2-7 and V is TRBV6-1; D is possibly TRBD1 (5 bases). CDR3 residues: CASSQDKGDSYEQCF. Here the CDR3 DNA reads TGTGCCAGCAGCCAGGACAAAGGTGACTCCTACGAGCAGTGCTTC.